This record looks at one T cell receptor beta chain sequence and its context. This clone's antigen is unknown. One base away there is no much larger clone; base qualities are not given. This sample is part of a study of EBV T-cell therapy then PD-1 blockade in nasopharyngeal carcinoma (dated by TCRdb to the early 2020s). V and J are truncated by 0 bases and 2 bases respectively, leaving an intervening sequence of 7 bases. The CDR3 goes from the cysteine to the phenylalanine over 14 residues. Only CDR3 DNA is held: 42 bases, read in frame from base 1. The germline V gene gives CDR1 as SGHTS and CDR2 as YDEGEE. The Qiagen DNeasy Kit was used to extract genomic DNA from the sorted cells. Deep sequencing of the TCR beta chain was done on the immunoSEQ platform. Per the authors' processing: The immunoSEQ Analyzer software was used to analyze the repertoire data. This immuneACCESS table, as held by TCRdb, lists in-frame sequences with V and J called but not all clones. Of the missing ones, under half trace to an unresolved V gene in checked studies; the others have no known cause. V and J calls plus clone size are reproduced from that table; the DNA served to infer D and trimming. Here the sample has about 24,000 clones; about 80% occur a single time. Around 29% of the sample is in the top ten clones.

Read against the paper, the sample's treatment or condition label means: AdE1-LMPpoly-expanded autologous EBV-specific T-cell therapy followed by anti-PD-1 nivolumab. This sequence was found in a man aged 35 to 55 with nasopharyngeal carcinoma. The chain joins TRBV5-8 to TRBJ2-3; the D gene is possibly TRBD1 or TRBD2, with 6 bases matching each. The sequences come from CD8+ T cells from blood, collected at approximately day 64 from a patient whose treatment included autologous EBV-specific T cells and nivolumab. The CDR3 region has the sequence CASSLAGATDTQYF. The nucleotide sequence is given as TGTGCCAGCAGCTTGGCGGGGGCCACAGATACGCAGTATTTT. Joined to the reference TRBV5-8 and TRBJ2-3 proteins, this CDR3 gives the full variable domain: EAGVTQSPTHLIKTRGQQATLRCSPISGHTSVYWYQQALGLGLQFLLWYDEGEERNRGNFPPRFSGRQFPNYSSELNVNALELEDSALYLCASSLAGATDTQYFGPGTRLTVL.